The clone carrying this T cell receptor beta chain has a single count. This sample was taken from a study of blood T cell repertoires in COVID-19. Authors' data handling: Amplification from reference gene primers served as the basis for estimated nucleated cell counts. Sequencing was performed with immunoSEQ multiplex PCR; in TCRdb, only in-frame clones are kept and a portion is missing. D and trimming come from the DNA, and the V and J calls and clone size come from that table. The sample contains around 65,000 clones, under 85% of which appear only once. Sequencing input: peripheral blood. The clonotype was recovered from a woman aged 45-60 years with active or convalescent COVID-19.

CDR3 DNA: TGTGCCAGCAGCTTGGATTATTCGGCAGGGTATGGCTACACCTTC. This encodes CASSLDYSAGYGYTF. V and J are TRBV5-4 and TRBJ1-2; weak D call: TRBD1 (5 bases). The CDR3 is 15 residues long. Germline CDR1 and CDR2: SGHNT and YYREEE (reference sequence). V gave up 0 bases and J gave up 5 bases, with 14 bases separating them.